A selection of T cell receptor beta chains follows, all from one sample in a study of CD8+ T cells in alopecia areata. TCRdb keeps only in-frame clones here, not all; method: immunoSEQ multiplex PCR. The repertoire holds about 130,000 clones, with around 49% as singletons. This specimen was CD8+ T cells sorted from blood, taken at week 0. The receptors come from a human donor with alopecia areata. CDR3s include the opening cysteine and the closing phenylalanine or tryptophan. D genes are given only for firm matches. Not every row has a clone size; where given, it reads once, few, many or a size class.

j_call d_call clone_size v_call cdr3_nt cdr3_aa
TRBJ2-1 TRBD1 few TRBV11-2 TGTGCCAGCAGCTTAGGGCCGGGGACAGGGGATTTCTACAATGAGCAGTTCTTC CASSLGPGTGDFYNEQFF
TRBJ1-5 . once TRBV7-2 TGTGCCAGCAGCTTAGAGCACCGAGATCAGCCCCAGCATTTT CASSLEHRDQPQHF
TRBJ2-7 . . TRBV27 TGTGCCAGCAGTTTAGTAAGGGGACCAGGTCGCGAGCAGTACTTC CASSLVRGPGREQYF
TRBJ2-2 TRBD1 few TRBV2 TGTGCCAGCAGTACCCTCCCGGGACAGGGGCGGGCGAACACCGGGGAGCTGTTTTTT CASSTLPGQGRANTGELFF
TRBJ1-4 TRBD1 . TRBV6-6 TGTGCCAGCAGCTCGGACAGGCCCGTGGAAAAACTGTTTTTT CASSSDRPVEKLFF
TRBJ2-4 TRBD2 few TRBV29-1 TGCAGCGTTGAATCGGGGGAGGGAATTCAGTACTTC CSVESGEGIQYF
TRBJ2-1 . . TRBV27 TGTGCCAGCAGTTTATGGCCGGGAAGTTTGCAGTTCTTC CASSLWPGSLQFF
TRBJ1-5 . . TRBV6-5 TGTGCCAGCAGTTGGGGAGAGGGGTATCAGCCCCAGCATTTT CASSWGEGYQPQHF
TRBJ2-7 . few TRBV4-1 TGCGCCAGCAGCCAGGGCAGGTTTACCTACGAGCAGTACTTC CASSQGRFTYEQYF
TRBJ2-1 . few TRBV11-2 TGTGCCAGCAGCGGATCCTGGGGGAATGAGCAGTTCTTC CASSGSWGNEQFF
TRBJ2-1 . few TRBV13 TGTGCCAGCAGTTATATGTTTGGCTCGCCGAATGAGCAGTTCTTC CASSYMFGSPNEQFF
TRBJ1-2 . . TRBV29-1 TGCAGCGTTGGTCAGGACTATGGCTACACCTTC CSVGQDYGYTF
TRBJ1-5 . few TRBV5-1 TGCGCCAGCAGCTTGGAAACAGGGACTCAGCCCCAGCATTTT CASSLETGTQPQHF
TRBJ2-5 TRBD2 . TRBV19 TGTGCCAGTAGTATAGATCAGTGGACTAGTCGGGAGACCCAGTACTTC CASSIDQWTSRETQYF
TRBJ2-5 . . TRBV30 TGTGCCTGGAGTGGCCCCAGGGAGACAGGCCTCCAAGAGACCCAGTACTTC CAWSGPRETGLQETQYF
TRBJ1-5 . . TRBV27 TGTGCCAGCTGTAGGGATGGGAATCAGCCCCAGCATTTT CASCRDGNQPQHF
TRBJ2-5 TRBD2 many TRBV6-1 TGTGCCAGCAGTGCACTAGCGGGGGGGGTGGAGACCCAGTACTTC CASSALAGGVETQYF
TRBJ1-2 TRBD1 . TRBV13 TGTGCCAGCACCAAGGACAGGGTGTTGTCCCATGGCTACACCTTC CASTKDRVLSHGYTF
TRBJ2-3 TRBD1 . TRBV9 TGTGCCAGCAGCCCGTGGACAGGGGGGAGCCCTACAGATACGCAGTATTTT CASSPWTGGSPTDTQYF
TRBJ1-4 TRBD1 . TRBV9 TGTGCCAGCAGCGGAACCGGGACAGGCGAAAAACTGTTTTTT CASSGTGTGEKLFF
TRBJ1-2 . . TRBV27 TGTGCCAGCAGTTTAGGGCAGAGCTATGGCTACACCTTC CASSLGQSYGYTF
TRBJ2-7 TRBD1 . TRBV27 TGTGCCAGCAGTTTGTCCCCCGGGACAGGGACTTACGAGCAGTACTTC CASSLSPGTGTYEQYF
TRBJ2-4 . . TRBV7-9 TGTGCCAGCAGCTTAGGACTCGACATTCAGTACTTC CASSLGLDIQYF
TRBJ2-1 . few TRBV7-9 TGTGCCAGCAGCTTAGCGGATGTATCGTGGCCGTTCTTC CASSLADVSWPFF
TRBJ1-1 TRBD1 . TRBV7-9 TGTGCCAGCAGCCACGGGACAGGAATGAACACTGAAGCTTTCTTT CASSHGTGMNTEAFF
TRBJ2-2 . . TRBV7-8 TGTGCCAGCACCTTCTCCGCGAACACCGGGGAGCTGTTTTTT CASTFSANTGELFF
TRBJ2-7 TRBD2 . TRBV14 TGTGCCAGCAGCCACCGGGGGGAGTCCTACGAGCAGTACTTC CASSHRGESYEQYF
TRBJ1-5 . few TRBV19 TGTGCCAGTAGTATAATCTATAGACCTGCCAATCAGCCCCAGCATTTT CASSIIYRPANQPQHF
TRBJ2-7 . . TRBV6-6 TGTGCCAGCAGTTATACAGAAACCTACGAGCAGTACTTC CASSYTETYEQYF
TRBJ1-5 . . TRBV4-2 TGTGCCAGCAGCCAACCGGGACAACATAGCAATCAGCCCCAGCATTTT CASSQPGQHSNQPQHF
TRBJ2-4 . few TRBV7-9 TGTGCCAGCAGCTTAGCCCAGGGCACCGAAAACATTCAGTACTTC CASSLAQGTENIQYF
TRBJ2-3 . . TRBV6-6 TGTGCCAGCATCCAACGCGGACAAAAGACGCAGTATTTT CASIQRGQKTQYF
TRBJ2-1 . . TRBV25-1 TGTGCCAGCAGTATCCAGACCTACAATGAGCAGTTCTTC CASSIQTYNEQFF
TRBJ1-1 . . TRBV2 TGTGCCAGCAGTGGAGGGGAAGCTTTCTTT CASSGGEAFF
TRBJ2-1 . . TRBV5-1 TGCGCCAGCACCTACCAGGGTCTAGGCAATGAGCAGTTCTTC CASTYQGLGNEQFF
TRBJ1-5 TRBD1 once TRBV13 TGTGCCAGCAGCTCGGGACAGGGGAATCAGCCCCAGCATTTT CASSSGQGNQPQHF
TRBJ2-2 . few TRBV29-1 TGCAGCGTTGCGGCCCCCACCCTGAACACCGGGGAGCTGTTTTTT CSVAAPTLNTGELFF
TRBJ2-7 TRBD2 . TRBV6-6 TGTGCCAGCAGTTACGGGACTAGCGGCTACGAGCAGTACTTC CASSYGTSGYEQYF
TRBJ2-7 TRBD2 . TRBV6-4 TGTGCCAGCACCGAAGGCGGGGGGCCGGGAGAGCAGTACTTC CASTEGGGPGEQYF
TRBJ1-1 TRBD1 . TRBV7-9 TGTGCCAGCAGCTTACAGCAGGGGGCAAAAACTGAAGCTTTCTTT CASSLQQGAKTEAFF
TRBJ1-5 . . TRBV29-1 TGCAGCGCTGTAACAGGGTCAAACAATCAGCCCCAGCATTTT CSAVTGSNNQPQHF
TRBJ2-2 TRBD2 few TRBV6-6 TGTGCCAGCAAGGAGCGGGGGGGAACCGGGGAGCTGTTTTTT CASKERGGTGELFF
TRBJ2-7 . . TRBV10-3 TGTGCCATCAGACCGGGCCGCTCCTACGAGCAGTACTTC CAIRPGRSYEQYF
TRBJ2-1 TRBD1 few TRBV5-6 TGTGCCAGCAGCTTGTCTGGCAGGGGGCTATACAATGAGCAGTTCTTC CASSLSGRGLYNEQFF
TRBJ1-4 . few TRBV29-1 TGCAGCGTTCTTGACCCGATCTTAAATGAAAAACTGTTTTTT CSVLDPILNEKLFF
TRBJ1-5 . . TRBV2 TGTGCCAGCAGTGATGCCGTGGGAAATCAGCCCCAGCATTTT CASSDAVGNQPQHF
TRBJ2-2 . . TRBV25-1 TGTGCCAGCAGTGAAGGGACACAACCCTACACCGGGGAGCTGTTTTTT CASSEGTQPYTGELFF
TRBJ2-6 . . TRBV5-4 TGTGCCAGCAGCGCAGTCTCCTCTGGGGCCAACGTCCTGACTTTC CASSAVSSGANVLTF
TRBJ2-3 . . TRBV27 TGTGCCAGCAGTTTGTGGGGGGCTGATGATACGCAGTATTTT CASSLWGADDTQYF
TRBJ2-5 . . TRBV30 TGTGCCTGGAGTTCGGTTCAAGAGACCCAGTACTTC CAWSSVQETQYF
TRBJ1-1 . . TRBV5-1 TGCGCCAGCAGCTTGGTCCAGGGAATGGTGGGGAGGAACACTGAAGCTTTCTTT CASSLVQGMVGRNTEAFF
TRBJ1-6 . . TRBV5-1 TGCGCCAGCAGCTGGGACTTCCGGGACATGGATTCACCCCTCCACTTT CASSWDFRDMDSPLHF
TRBJ1-3 . . TRBV7-2 TGTGCCAGCAGCTACCGCGGACGAAGGGGAAACACCATATATTTT CASSYRGRRGNTIYF
TRBJ2-3 . once TRBV2 TGTGCCAGCAGGTTGGCGGGATTCACAGATACGCAGTATTTT CASRLAGFTDTQYF